Below, 14 T cell receptor beta chains from the same sample are listed, as sequenced in a study of T-cell memory formation after mild COVID-19. Each CDR3 protein is one row after TCRdb ran MiXCR on the 5' RACE reads. The sample holds 470,000 or so distinct CDR3 sequences; around 25% are singletons and the top ten take under 15%. The specimen was PBMCs or a T cell subset sorted from them (not recorded which). The origin of the receptors is an adult woman who had mild COVID-19 (a few samples of this study predate the infection). Cell type and time point are not known.

This clonotype showed up just a few times. The chain carries TRBV12-3 or TRBV12-4 and TRBJ2-1; 10 bases are a match to TRBD1. The CDR3 loop spans 16 amino acids. Germline trimming cut 5 bases from V and 5 bases from J; bases unmatched to any gene: 9. CDR3 protein: CASSPGQGYVDNEQFF. The CDR3 nucleotides are TGTGCCAGCAGTCCGGGACAGGGGTACGTCGACAATGAGCAGTTCTTC.

The chain has TRBV5-5 and TRBJ1-1; D is uncertain. The CDR3 has 14 amino acids. The germline V gene has CDR1 SGHKS and CDR2 YYEKEE (reference sequence). With 6 bases removed from V and 1 base from J, the gap between germline ends came to 13 bases. The CDR3 nucleotides are TGTGCCAGCACGGGCCACCATGGGAACACTGAAGCTTTCTTT. Translated: CASTGHHGNTEAFF.

This clonotype was seen a handful of times. The rearrangement links TRBV29-1 to TRBJ2-2, with 7 bases that match TRBD1. CDR3 length equals 14 residues. CDR1 and CDR2 (germline): SQVTM, ANQGSEA. J was trimmed by 5 bases and V by 7 bases; bases with no gene match: 10. CDR3 in DNA: TGCAGCGCTCGTCCGACAGGGAATACCGGGGAGCTGTTTTTT. Residues: CSARPTGNTGELFF.

The J gene is TRBJ1-4, the V gene TRBV7-2; 8 bases are a match to TRBD1. Trimming cost V 5 bases and J 5 bases; bases outside gene matches: 7. The CDR3 is 15 amino acids. CDR1 is SGHTA and CDR2 is FQGNSA in the germline V gene. The DNA for the CDR3 is TGTGCCAGCAGCAAAGGACAGGGCAAGAATGAAAAACTGTTTTTT. Amino acid sequence: CASSKGQGKNEKLFF.

This clonotype appeared a few times. The chain is built from TRBV5-6 and TRBJ2-3; D is undetermined. Germline CDR1 is SGHDT and CDR2 is YYEEEE. The CDR3 sequence is 16 residues long. V was clipped by 0 bases and J by 1 base, with 12 bases between them. CDR3 sequence: CASSLGGMGGTDTQYF. The CDR3 DNA reads TGTGCCAGCAGCTTGGGTGGGATGGGTGGCACAGATACGCAGTATTTT. Full variable domain (missing parts from reference TRBV5-6 and TRBJ2-3): DAGVTQSPTHLIKTRGQQVTLRCSPKSGHDTVSWYQQALGQGPQFIFQYYEEEERQRGNFPDRFSGHQFPNYSSELNVNALLLGDSALYLCASSLGGMGGTDTQYFGPGTRLTVL.

This chain joins TRBV30 and TRBJ2-5; D may be TRBD1 (6 bases). This CDR3 comprises 16 residues. Trimming shortened V by 4 bases and J by 2 bases, and 20 bases separated the two germline ends. CDR1 GTSNPN and CDR2 SVGIG come from the germline V gene (reference sequence). The CDR3 protein is CAWIGGLKGGQETQYF. DNA for the CDR3: TGTGCCTGGATTGGCGGTCTAAAAGGGGGACAAGAGACCCAGTACTTC.

This clonotype came up a few times. The chain employs TRBV5-1 and TRBJ2-5, with D tentatively TRBD2 (5 bases). The germline gives CDR1 SGHRS, CDR2 YFSETQ. This CDR3 spans 13 amino acids. V lost 0 bases to trimming and J lost 5 bases, with 8 bases between them. This CDR3 reads CASSLATTETQYF. CDR3 in DNA: TGCGCCAGCAGCTTGGCGACTACGGAGACCCAGTACTTC.

The table lists this clonotype with a few counts. This chain connects TRBV7-9 to TRBJ2-3; D is unresolved. CDR1 is SEHNR and CDR2 is FQNEAQ in the germline V gene (reference sequence). V lost 4 bases and J lost 6, with 8 bases in between. The CDR3 extends over 12 amino acids. This CDR3 is CASSSPYDTQYF. The CDR3 coding sequence is TGTGCCAGCAGCTCCCCGTATGATACGCAGTATTTT.

The CDR3 region has the DNA TGTGCCTGTATAAGAAGGCTAGCGGCCTACAATGAGCAGTTCTTC. Translated, it gives CACIRRLAAYNEQFF. V is TRBV30 and J is TRBJ2-1, with 7 bases fitting TRBD2. V was clipped by 6 bases and J by 2 bases; unmatched bases: 10. The CDR3 has 15 amino acids. Germline assignment: CDR1 GTSNPN and CDR2 SVGIG (reference sequence).

The chain combines TRBV12-3 or TRBV12-4 with TRBJ1-5, with a weak D call TRBD1 (6 bases). The CDR3 extends over 17 amino acids. The V end lost 5 bases, the J end lost 6 bases, and 23 bases lay between the germline ends. CDR3 sequence: CASSTGAGAGFGQPQHF. The CDR3 coding sequence is TGTGCCAGCAGTACGGGGGCTGGGGCTGGGTTTGGTCAGCCCCAGCATTTT.

This chain links TRBV24-1 with TRBJ1-5, with a tentative D call TRBD1 (5 bases). Trimming took 1 base from V and 2 from J, leaving 11 bases between them. The CDR3 consists of 16 residues. Germline lookup yields CDR1 KGHDR and CDR2 SFDVKD. The CDR3 nucleotides read TGTGCCACCAGTGATTTTAAGGGGCAAGGCAATCAGCCCCAGCATTTT. Translating gives CATSDFKGQGNQPQHF.

The chain combines TRBV7-3 with TRBJ2-5; 7 bases are a match to TRBD1. There are 14 residues in the CDR3. Losses at the gene ends were 6 bases for V and 2 bases for J; bases not matched to a gene: 6. Germline V gene data show CDR1 as SGHTA and CDR2 as FQGTGA. This CDR3 is CASSTRQGQETQYF. In nucleotides, the CDR3 is TGTGCCAGCAGTACCAGACAGGGTCAAGAGACCCAGTACTTC.

The rearrangement uses TRBV7-2 and TRBJ1-2, with 9 bases that match TRBD1. V shed 2 bases and J 7 bases; nucleotides not matched to a gene: 8. The germline CDR1 and CDR2 sequences are SGHTA and FQGNSA. The CDR3 runs to 15 residues. The CDR3 region has the DNA TGTGCCAGCAGCTTAAAGGGGGGACAGGGCCTTGGCTACACCTTC. Translating gives CASSLKGGQGLGYTF.

This clonotype has a handful of counts. The rearrangement uses TRBV15 and TRBJ2-7; D remains ambiguous. The CDR3 totals 15 residues. The germline gives CDR1 LNHNV, CDR2 YYDKDF (reference sequence). V was pared by 5 bases and J by 3 bases, with 17 bases between. DNA for the CDR3: TGTGCCACCAGCCTAGATCGGCAGGCGGTCTACGAGCAGTACTTC. As protein: CATSLDRQAVYEQYF.